Below, one T cell receptor beta chain is given with its context. The antigen is undetermined. V gave up 1 base and J gave up 5 bases, with 14 bases separating them. Per germline, CDR1 MGHRA and CDR2 YSYEKL. The CDR3 is 15 amino acids. Blood libraries mostly used approximately 480 ng genomic DNA, six replicates each. Profiled with immunoSEQ multiplex PCR; TCRdb holds only in-frame clones, not every one. The sample has around 13,000 clones, about two thirds seen once. This sample is drawn from a study of neoadjuvant anti-PD-1 for oral cavity cancer. Study-level background: Patients without progression got a fourth dose around day 43.

Findings and caveats of the study: Higher pretreatment Treg/Th17 ratios tracked higher pretreatment blood clonality.

Time point defined: after neoadjuvant nivolumab, at surgical resection. No culture or expansion preceded analysis of these blood cells. This specimen was PBMCs, taken after nivolumab (anti-PD-1) treatment. The chain has TRBV4-1 and TRBJ2-5; D unclear. The sequence was obtained from a person aged 40 to 85 with oral cavity squamous cell carcinoma. The CDR3 DNA follows: TGCGCCAGCAGCCAAGGGGAACAGCGAAGGGAGACCCAGTACTTC. It yields the protein CASSQGEQRRETQYF.